The T cell receptor beta chain under discussion was sequenced for a study of blood T cell repertoires in COVID-19 (dated by TCRdb to 2020 to 2021). With regard to the full study: Samples covering the acute and convalescent phases of COVID-19 were provided by collaborators in the United States, Italy and Spain. The material from the prospective study consisted of cDNA or gDNA derived from T cells, B-cell-depleted T cells, or PBMCs. Subjects who had been exposed to COVID-19, were actively infected with it, or had recovered from it provided the deeply sampled blood TCRbeta repertoires that made up the dataset. The repertoires were made available in a free public database intended to serve as a resource for research on the immune response to SARS-CoV-2. The samples were drawn from the first 160 participants of the ongoing ImmuneRACE study and from 1,254 subjects provided by 6 global collaborators. Sample metadata almost always included a de-identified subject ID, COVID-19 status, age in years and sex. Where available, HLA class I and class II types were obtained from metadata supplied by the sample provider rather than from assay-based typing.

TCRbeta CDR3 regions were amplified from genomic DNA by means of the immunoSEQ Assay, a bias-controlled multiplex PCR. Per the original workflow: Nucleated cell counts per sample were estimated from amplification of reference gene primers within the assay. To quantify the absolute abundance of each unique TCRbeta CDR3 rearrangement, sequence reads were collapsed and filtered. For each sample, productive Simpson clonality was calculated as the square root of Simpson's diversity index across productive rearrangements. This is the immuneACCESS table as TCRdb keeps it, with only in-frame sequences that have V and J called. A part of the clones is gone; compared with another copy, unresolved V genes explain less than half, and the rest is unexplained. The DNA was the basis for D and trimming; V, J and clone size are from that table. Here the sample has 140,000 or so clones; 80% to 90% occur a single time. In total, the top ten clones hold about 10% of the sample.

General findings and caveats noted by the study authors: The amount of clinical and demographic metadata varied by source and participant and was provided uncurated.

This clone occurred a few times. Its antigen specificity is not known. Per-nucleotide qualities are absent, and no much larger clonotype sits a single base away. The CDR3 runs 15 amino acids, cysteine and phenylalanine included. Only the CDR3 part of the read is kept: 45 bases, read in frame from the first base. CDR1 SGHAT and CDR2 FQNNGV are derived from the germline V gene. V loses 2 bases of germline sequence and J loses 9 bases, and the interval between the two ends is 20 bases. The collaborating institutions used their own protocols to collect whole blood in K2EDTA tubes. For TCRbeta analysis, collaborators shipped samples as frozen whole blood, isolated PBMCs, or DNA extracted from either of those sample types.

The sequence derives from a man in his sixties with active or convalescent COVID-19. The chain joins TRBV11-2 to TRBJ2-7, with TRBD2 as a weak D call on 5 bases. The sample was peripheral blood. The CDR3 reads CASSLFPRSRDRQYF. DNA sequence: TGTGCCAGCAGCTTATTCCCCCGGAGCCGGGATAGGCAGTACTTC.